These 21 T cell receptor beta chains originate from one sample sequenced in a study of control samples from healthy donors and cancer patients. Profiled with immunoSEQ multiplex PCR; TCRdb holds only in-frame clones, not every one. The sample records about 130,000 clones, roughly 92% being singletons. The sequencing input was blood. These receptors were obtained from a man aged 18 to 30 in good health.

This chain uses TRBV7-9 with TRBJ1-6; D not resolved. The CDR3 spans 16 residues. The ends were cut back, 2 bases at V and 0 bases at J, with 8 bases in the middle. CDR1 is SEHNR and CDR2 is FQNEAQ in the germline V gene (reference sequence). In DNA, the CDR3 is TGTGCCAGCAGCTTATTTAATAGCTCCTATAATTCACCCCTCCACTTT. Encoded protein: CASSLFNSSYNSPLHF.

The chain has TRBV10-1 and TRBJ1-4, with unresolved D. The CDR3 is 13 amino acids. Germline V lookup: CDR1 WNHNN, CDR2 SYGVQD (reference sequence). Deletions cut 5 bases from V and 5 bases from J, with 9 bases between. The CDR3 DNA sequence: TGCGCCAGCAGTTCCGACTGGAATGAAAAACTGTTTTTT. Amino acid sequence: CASSSDWNEKLFF.

This clone has just one count. The chain joins TRBV18 to TRBJ1-5; D is unresolved. Germline V gene lookup returns CDR1 KGHSH and CDR2 LQKENI. Trimming removed 3 bases at V and 3 bases at J, with 6 bases between. This CDR3 has 13 amino acids. CDR3 residues: CASSPRVNQPQHF. DNA for the CDR3: TGTGCCAGCTCACCTAGGGTCAATCAGCCCCAGCATTTT.

This clone appeared a single time. The genes are TRBV5-6 and TRBJ1-1; D not resolved. The germline CDR1 and CDR2 sequences are SGHDT and YYEEEE. This CDR3 comprises 11 residues. V was shortened by 4 bases and J by 7 bases, with 8 bases between the two germline ends. The DNA of the CDR3 is TGTGCCAGCAGCCAGACCGATGAAGCTTTCTTT. It codes for CASSQTDEAFF.

The V call is TRBV18, the J call TRBJ1-1; tentatively, D is TRBD1 (5 bases). V was cut by 6 bases and J by 2 bases, with 10 bases left in between. CDR1 is KGHSH, CDR2 LQKENI, per germline. The CDR3 is made up of 13 amino acids. CDR3 region: CASSPTVNTEAFF. CDR3 DNA: TGTGCCAGCTCCCCGACAGTCAACACTGAAGCTTTCTTT.

The chain combines TRBV2 with TRBJ1-3; no firm D call. The CDR3 extends over 11 amino acids. Germline V lookup: CDR1 SNHLY, CDR2 FYNNEI. Trimming left V 8 bases short and J 2 bases short, with 4 bases between. The CDR3 bases are TGTGCCAGCCAGACTGGAAACACCATATATTTT. Its protein is CASQTGNTIYF. Filled out from reference TRBV2 and TRBJ1-3, the complete variable domain reads EPEVTQTPSHQVTQMGQEVILRCVPISNHLYFYWYRQILGQKVEFLVSFYNNEISEKSEIFDDQFSVERPDGSNFTLKIRSTKLEDSAMYFCASQTGNTIYFGEGSWLTVV.

The V gene is TRBV10-1, the J gene TRBJ2-7; no definite D call. V lost 6 bases and J 3 bases, leaving 9 bases between the germline ends. The CDR3 length is 12 residues. Germline V gene lookup returns CDR1 WNHNN and CDR2 SYGVQD (reference sequence). For the CDR3, the DNA is TGCGCCAGCAGCGATGACGACTACGAGCAGTACTTC. Translated, it gives CASSDDDYEQYF.

This clone was recorded once. This sequence joins TRBV4-1 and TRBJ1-1; D might be TRBD1 (5 bases). The V end was cut by 0 bases, the J end by 7 bases, with 15 bases between. Germline assignment: CDR1 MGHRA and CDR2 YSYEKL. The CDR3 has 15 residues. The CDR3 region has the DNA TGCGCCAGCAGCCAAGACCCCCAGGGCTTTCTTGAAGCTTTCTTT. Residues: CASSQDPQGFLEAFF.

This chain connects TRBV27 to TRBJ1-1, with TRBD1 matching over 10 bases. V dropped 3 bases and J dropped 7; count of bases not matched to a gene: 8. The CDR3 consists of 15 residues. CDR1 and CDR2 (germline): MNHEY, SMNVEV (reference sequence). This chain's CDR3 is CASSFGTGVSLEAFF. The CDR3 nucleotides read TGTGCCAGCAGTTTTGGGACAGGGGTATCTCTTGAAGCTTTCTTT.

In its sample, this clone was seen once. The V call is TRBV27, the J call TRBJ1-6; 7 nucleotides line up with TRBD1. Unmatched junction bases numbered 12, after V lost 3 bases and J lost 1 base. Germline V gene sequence: CDR1 MNHEY, CDR2 SMNVEV (reference sequence). The CDR3 sequence is 19 residues long. CDR3 DNA: TGTGCCAGCAGTTTCGAAATGGACAGGCGGGTTTCCTATAATTCACCCCTCCACTTT. As protein: CASSFEMDRRVSYNSPLHF.

The chain joins TRBV28 to TRBJ2-7; D uncertain. CDR1 and CDR2 from the germline V gene are MDHEN and SYDVKM. The V end was cut by 5 bases, the J end by 4 bases, with 9 bases between. The CDR3 is 12 amino acids. The CDR3 nucleotides are TGTGCCAGCAGTACAATCTCTTACGAGCAGTACTTC. Its translation is CASSTISYEQYF.

This chain links TRBV3-1 (or the pseudogene TRBV3-2) with TRBJ1-3, with unresolved D. This CDR3 region has 12 residues. Trimming pared 4 bases from V and 6 bases from J, leaving 7 bases between. In germline, CDR1 is LGHDT, CDR2 YNNKEL (reference sequence). This chain's CDR3 is CASSPDENTIYF. CDR3 coding DNA: TGTGCCAGCAGCCCGGATGAAAACACCATATATTTT.

The V gene is TRBV9, the J gene TRBJ2-1; D may match TRBD1 or TRBD2 (5 bases each). The germline V gene encodes CDR1 SGDLS and CDR2 YYNGEE. The V and J ends lost 3 bases and 7 bases respectively, with 14 bases between them. The CDR3 is made up of 14 amino acids. The CDR3 protein is CASSEHGARNEQFF. CDR3 DNA: TGTGCCAGCAGCGAACACGGGGCGCGGAATGAGCAGTTCTTC.

The genes are TRBV19 and TRBJ2-7; the match to TRBD2 covers 9 bases. Trimming cost V 5 bases and J 2 bases; bases outside gene matches: 4. CDR1 and CDR2 (germline): LNHDA, SQIVND (reference sequence). This CDR3 is 14 amino acids long. The CDR3 is CASSWAGGAYEQYF. The CDR3 DNA reads TGTGCCAGTAGTTGGGCGGGGGGGGCCTACGAGCAGTACTTC.

The chain combines TRBV6-5 with TRBJ2-7; the D gene is possibly TRBD1 (6 bases). CDR3 length: 13 amino acids. V lost 6 bases and J 5 bases, leaving 14 bases between the germline ends. Germline V lookup: CDR1 MNHEY, CDR2 SVGAGI. The CDR3 here is CASRNYQGHEQYF. DNA of the CDR3: TGTGCCAGCAGAAACTACCAGGGGCACGAGCAGTACTTC.

V usage is TRBV9 and J usage is TRBJ2-1; TRBD1 agrees at 7 bases. CDR3 size: 15 residues. CDR1 is SGDLS and CDR2 is YYNGEE in the germline V gene. V shed 0 bases and J 3 bases; nucleotides not matched to a gene: 3. CDR3 sequence reads: CASSVEGAFYNEQFF. The CDR3 region has the DNA TGTGCCAGCAGCGTAGAGGGGGCCTTCTACAATGAGCAGTTCTTC. The full variable domain, its missing parts supplied by reference TRBV9 and TRBJ2-1, is DSGVTQTPKHLITATGQRVTLRCSPRSGDLSVYWYQQSLDQGLQFLIQYYNGEERAKGNILERFSAQQFPDLHSELNLSSLELGDSALYFCASSVEGAFYNEQFFGPGTRLTVL.

This sequence joins TRBV19 and TRBJ2-5; tentatively, D is TRBD2 (7 bases). The germline CDR1 and CDR2 sequences are LNHDA and SQIVND (reference sequence). The CDR3 is 15 amino acids. V was cut by 4 bases and J by 2 bases, with 14 bases left in between. The CDR3 sequence is CASSRVGGRQETQYF. The CDR3 DNA sequence: TGTGCCAGTAGTAGGGTGGGGGGGCGACAAGAGACCCAGTACTTC. Full variable domain (missing parts from reference TRBV19 and TRBJ2-5): DGGITQSPKYLFRKEGQNVTLSCEQNLNHDAMYWYRQDPGQGLRLIYYSQIVNDFQKGDIAEGYSVSREKKESFPLTVTSAQKNPTAFYLCASSRVGGRQETQYFGPGTRLLVL.

The chain joins TRBV11-2 to TRBJ2-3; no firm D call. Germline V gene lookup returns CDR1 SGHAT and CDR2 FQNNGV. The CDR3 length is 14 residues. Trimming shortened V by 5 bases and J by 6 bases, and 15 bases separated the two germline ends. The CDR3 DNA follows: TGTGCCAGCAGCCGTCGTGGCCGGCTGGATACGCAGTATTTT. This gives the protein CASSRRGRLDTQYF. The variable domain in full, with the rest retrieved from reference TRBV11-2 and TRBJ2-3, is EAGVAQSPRYKIIEKRQSVAFWCNPISGHATLYWYQQILGQGPKLLIQFQNNGVVDDSQLPKDRFSAERLKGVDSTLKIQPAKLEDSAVYLCASSRRGRLDTQYFGPGTRLTVL.

V usage is TRBV7-6 and J usage is TRBJ2-7, with a tentative D call TRBD1 (5 bases). The V end lost 7 bases, the J end lost 6 bases, and 13 bases lay between the germline ends. This CDR3 has 12 residues. CDR1 and CDR2 (germline): SGHVS, FNYEAQ. Written as DNA, the CDR3 is TGTGCCAGCAACCATCAGGGTGGCGAGCAGTACTTC. Its protein is CASNHQGGEQYF.

This sequence joins TRBV4-2 and TRBJ2-7; tentative D call: TRBD1 (5 bases). This CDR3 has 16 amino acids. Per the germline V gene, CDR1 is LGHNA and CDR2 is YNFKEQ. V was trimmed by 1 base and J by 5 bases, leaving 18 bases between them. The CDR3 sequence is CASSQADFGALDEQYF. The CDR3 nucleotides are TGTGCCAGCAGCCAAGCGGATTTTGGGGCCTTAGACGAGCAGTACTTC.

The rearrangement joins TRBV19 to TRBJ1-1; no definite D call. This CDR3 is built from 13 residues. V was pared by 5 bases and J by 3 bases, with 10 bases between. Germline lookup yields CDR1 LNHDA and CDR2 SQIVND (reference sequence). This chain's CDR3 is CASSSQSDTEAFF. The CDR3 DNA is TGTGCCAGTAGTTCACAATCAGACACTGAAGCTTTCTTT. The full variable domain, its missing parts supplied by reference TRBV19 and TRBJ1-1, is DGGITQSPKYLFRKEGQNVTLSCEQNLNHDAMYWYRQDPGQGLRLIYYSQIVNDFQKGDIAEGYSVSREKKESFPLTVTSAQKNPTAFYLCASSSQSDTEAFFGQGTRLTVV.